This TCR beta chain appears in the sequencing data of a study of T cell repertoires in cytomegalovirus infection. At the level of the study: The study used recently identified HLA-C-restricted and well-studied HLA-B-restricted CMV epitopes. Indicated by public TCR beta signatures were CMV infection and matching HLA type.

V was clipped by 4 bases and J by 8 bases, with 17 bases between them. The CDR3 contains 15 residues. Germline V gene data show CDR1 as SGHVS and CDR2 as FNYEAQ. TCRdb itself ran the reads through MiXCR, one entry per CDR3 protein. This sample has approximately 76,000 distinct CDR3 sequences; 20% to 30% occur once, and the top ten carry roughly 45%. The study, taken as a whole, reports: HLA-C-restricted CMV-specific TCR beta clonotypes were dominant in the ex vivo response. Frequencies of public TCR beta families were cumulated, and this identified carriers of CMV plus the relevant HLA.

This clonotype was picked up a small number of times. The target antigen is unknown. This receptor was taken from a human donor in good health (CMV status not recorded). Some clones in this sample may be carry-over from other donors' samples. The chain combines TRBV7-6 with TRBJ1-4, with D perhaps TRBD1 (5 bases). This sample comprised CD8+ T cells from cultured PBMCs, obtained from culture after CMV antigen stimulation. CDR3 in DNA: TGTGCCAGCAGCTCCGGTCCGGGACCACAAGAAAAACTGTTTTTT. It specifies CASSSGPGPQEKLFF.